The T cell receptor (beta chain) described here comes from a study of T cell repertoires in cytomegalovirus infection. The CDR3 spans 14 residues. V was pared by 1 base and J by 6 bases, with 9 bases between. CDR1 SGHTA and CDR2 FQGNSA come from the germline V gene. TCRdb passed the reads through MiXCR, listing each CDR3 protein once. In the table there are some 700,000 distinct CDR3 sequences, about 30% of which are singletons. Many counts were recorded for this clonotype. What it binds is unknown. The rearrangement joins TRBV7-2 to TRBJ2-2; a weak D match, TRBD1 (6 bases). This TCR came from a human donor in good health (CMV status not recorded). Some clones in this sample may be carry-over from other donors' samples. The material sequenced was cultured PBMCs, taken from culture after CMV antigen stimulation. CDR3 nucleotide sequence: TGTGCCAGCAGCTTAGGATCAGGGGCCGGGGAGCTGTTTTTT. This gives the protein CASSLGSGAGELFF. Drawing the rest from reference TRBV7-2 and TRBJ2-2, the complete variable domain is GAGVSQSPSNKVTEKGKDVELRCDPISGHTALYWYRQSLGQGLEFLIYFQGNSAPDKSGLPSDRFSAERTGGSVSTLTIQRTQQEDSAVYLCASSLGSGAGELFFGEGSRLTVL.